This T cell receptor beta chain comes out of a study of blood T cell repertoires in COVID-19. Per the original data handling: Reference gene primer amplification yielded estimated nucleated cell counts. Using immunoSEQ multiplex PCR, the repertoire was profiled, and TCRdb retains in-frame clones only, with some absent. D and trimming were read from the DNA, whereas the V and J calls and clone size are those reported in that table. The table lists 200,000 to 250,000 clones, around 84% of them singletons. This CDR3 has 13 amino acids. With V trimmed by 6 bases and J by 7 bases, 7 bases remained unmatched.

V and J are TRBV12-3 or TRBV12-4 and TRBJ2-7; TRBD2 agrees at 9 bases. Sequencing was performed on peripheral blood. The origin of this receptor is a woman between 18 and 29 years old with acute or convalescent COVID-19. The CDR3 coding sequence is TGTGCCAGCAGATCAGCGGGAGGTGAAGAGCAGTACTTC. Its translation: CASRSAGGEEQYF.